This entry is about one T cell receptor beta chain. Its antigen is still unknown. This sample was included in a study of cytomegalovirus exposure and HLA in healthy donors. Study-wide results and caveats: What a later analysis showed was that several of the most significant clusters appeared linked to common viral pathogens.

PCR employed 60 Vbeta and 13 Jbeta primers. The table came from immunoSEQ multiplex PCR; TCRdb's copy has only in-frame clones and leaves some out. The sample contains about 85,000 clones, about 80% of which appear only once. The sequence derives from a woman between 45 and 65 years old in good health and CMV-seropositive. The specimen sequenced was PBMCs.

The CDR3 DNA is TGCGCCAGCAGCCCAGGGGGCAATCAGCCCCAGCATTTT. Translation: CASSPGGNQPQHF. The gene calls are TRBV5-1 and TRBJ1-5; maybe TRBD1 (6 bases). The germline CDR1 and CDR2 sequences are SGHRS and YFSETQ. The V end was cut by 4 bases, the J end by 2 bases, with 7 bases between. CDR3 length: 13 amino acids.